This T cell receptor beta chain derives from a study of blood T cell repertoires in COVID-19. The CDR3 is 16 residues long. V lost 7 bases to trimming and J lost 3 bases; unmatched junction nucleotides: 13. The germline gives CDR1 SQVTM, CDR2 ANQGSEA. Assay used: immunoSEQ multiplex PCR; TCRdb lists only in-frame clones, some missing. The data contain approximately 290,000 clones, 75% to 90% of them singletons. The sample was PBMCs or T cells enriched from blood (not recorded which). This chain joins TRBV29-1 and TRBJ2-1; 9 positions agree with TRBD1. The receptor comes from a woman aged 25 to 39 who had recovered from COVID-19. The CDR3 protein is CSAEGYRDRVYNEQFF. The CDR3 DNA reads as TGCAGCGCGGAGGGATACCGGGACAGGGTCTACAATGAGCAGTTCTTC.